This T cell receptor (beta chain) was documented in a study of spatial heterogeneity in lung cancer. Study overall: Tumor-region counts of TCR transcripts tracked strongly with a T cell module score from matched bulk RNA-seq. General study results and limits: Tracking of tumor mutation counts was seen in expanded intratumoral alpha and beta TCR counts.

The time point is: sample taken at primary tumor resection. A total of over 70 untreated early-stage non-small cell lung cancer patients served as donors. In its sample, this clonotype ranks as medium-sized (0.01 to 0.1%). Its antigen is unidentified. MiXCR, run by TCRdb on the 5' RACE reads, gives a single entry per CDR3 protein. The sample contains 7,500 to 8,000 distinct CDR3 sequences, about 7% of which appear only once. This clonotype was sampled from a female donor with early-stage non-small cell lung cancer. The source material was lung tumor tissue, sampled at surgery.

The chain's CDR3 is CAISEVDISSGNTIYF. The CDR3 nucleotides are TGTGCCATCAGTGAGGTTGACATCAGCTCTGGAAACACCATATATTTT. J is TRBJ1-3 and V is TRBV10-3; D remains unclear. CDR3 length: 16 amino acids. Germline V gene data show CDR1 as ENHRY and CDR2 as SYGVKD. The V end lost 2 bases, the J end lost 0 bases, and 11 bases lay between the germline ends.